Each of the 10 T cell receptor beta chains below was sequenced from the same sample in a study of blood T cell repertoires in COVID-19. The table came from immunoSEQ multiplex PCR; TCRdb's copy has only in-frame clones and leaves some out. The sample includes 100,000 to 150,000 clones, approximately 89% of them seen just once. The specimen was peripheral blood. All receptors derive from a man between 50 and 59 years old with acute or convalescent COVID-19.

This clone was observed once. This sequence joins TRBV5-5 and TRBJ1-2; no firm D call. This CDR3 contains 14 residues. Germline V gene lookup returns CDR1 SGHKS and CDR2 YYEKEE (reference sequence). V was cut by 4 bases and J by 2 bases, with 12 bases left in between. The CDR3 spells CASSPGSGNYGYTF. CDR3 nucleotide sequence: TGTGCCAGCAGCCCGGGGAGCGGCAACTATGGCTACACCTTC.

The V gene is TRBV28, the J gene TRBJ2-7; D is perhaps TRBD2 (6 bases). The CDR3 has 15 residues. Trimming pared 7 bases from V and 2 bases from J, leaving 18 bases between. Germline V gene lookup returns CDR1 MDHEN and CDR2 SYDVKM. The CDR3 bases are TGTGCCAGCACCCTAACGAGATCGGGGGCCTACGAGCAGTACTTC. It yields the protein CASTLTRSGAYEQYF.

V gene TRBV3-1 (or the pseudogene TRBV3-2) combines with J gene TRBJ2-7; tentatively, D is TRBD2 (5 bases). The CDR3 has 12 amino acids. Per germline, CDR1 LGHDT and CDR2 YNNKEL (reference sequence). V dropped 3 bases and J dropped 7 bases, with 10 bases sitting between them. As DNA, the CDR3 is TGTGCCAGCAGCCAGACCGGACTTGAGCAGTACTTC. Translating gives CASSQTGLEQYF.

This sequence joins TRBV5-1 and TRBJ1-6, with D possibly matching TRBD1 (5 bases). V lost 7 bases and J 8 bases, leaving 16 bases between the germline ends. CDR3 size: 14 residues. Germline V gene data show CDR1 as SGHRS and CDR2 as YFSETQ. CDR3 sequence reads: CASSGGLGDSPLHF. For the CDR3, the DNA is TGCGCCAGCTCCGGGGGTCTGGGGGATTCACCCCTCCACTTT.

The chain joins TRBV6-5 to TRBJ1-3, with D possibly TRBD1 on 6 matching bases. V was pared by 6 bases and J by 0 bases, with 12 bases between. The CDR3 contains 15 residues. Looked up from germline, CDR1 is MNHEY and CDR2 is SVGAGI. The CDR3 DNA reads TGTGCCAGCAGGGCGACAGGAGGCTCTGGAAACACCATATATTTT. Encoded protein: CASRATGGSGNTIYF.

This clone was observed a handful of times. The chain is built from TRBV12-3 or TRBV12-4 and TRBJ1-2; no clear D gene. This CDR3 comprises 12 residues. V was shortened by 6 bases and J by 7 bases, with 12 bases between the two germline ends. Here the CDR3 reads CASRVTLGGYTF. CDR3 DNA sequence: TGTGCCAGCAGGGTAACCCTAGGTGGCTACACCTTC.

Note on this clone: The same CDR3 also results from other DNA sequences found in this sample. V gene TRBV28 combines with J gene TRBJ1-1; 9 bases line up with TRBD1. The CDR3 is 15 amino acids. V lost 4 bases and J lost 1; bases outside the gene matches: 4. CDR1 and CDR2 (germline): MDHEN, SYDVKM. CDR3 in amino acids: CASSSPGQGNTEAFF. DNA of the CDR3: TGTGCCAGCAGTTCCCCGGGACAGGGGAACACTGAAGCTTTCTTT.

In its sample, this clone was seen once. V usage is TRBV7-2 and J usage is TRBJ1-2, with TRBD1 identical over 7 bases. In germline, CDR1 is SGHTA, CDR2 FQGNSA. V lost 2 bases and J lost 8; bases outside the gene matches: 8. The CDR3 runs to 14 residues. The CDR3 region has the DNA TGTGCCAGCAGCTTAATAACTCTGACAGGGGGCTACACCTTC. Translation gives CASSLITLTGGYTF.

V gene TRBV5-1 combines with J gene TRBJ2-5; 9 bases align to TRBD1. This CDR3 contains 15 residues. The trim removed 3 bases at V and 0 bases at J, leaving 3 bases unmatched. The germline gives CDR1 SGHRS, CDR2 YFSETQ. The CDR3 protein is CASSSTGGNQETQYF. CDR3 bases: TGCGCCAGCAGCTCGACAGGGGGTAACCAAGAGACCCAGTACTTC.

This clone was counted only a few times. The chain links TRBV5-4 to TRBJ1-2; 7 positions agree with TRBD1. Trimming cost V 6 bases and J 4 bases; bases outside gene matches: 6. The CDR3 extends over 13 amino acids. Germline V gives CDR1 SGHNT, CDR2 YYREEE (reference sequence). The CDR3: CASMQGGGYGYTF. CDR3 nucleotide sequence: TGTGCCAGCATGCAGGGGGGAGGCTATGGCTACACCTTC.